This record covers a single TCR beta chain. What it recognizes is unknown. Repertoires were generated with immunoSEQ multiplex PCR, while TCRdb's copy carries only in-frame clones and drops some. Of about 130,000 clones detected, approximately 94% appear once; the ten largest clones hold about 9.1%. The sample comes from a study of T cell responses to AZD1222 COVID-19 vaccine. This CDR3 has 13 amino acids. V lost 6 bases and J lost 8, with 14 bases in between. Study-level findings and limits: Baseline seropositivity characterized only 5 or 6 AZD1222 recipients. Spike-specific TCR repertoires showed rising breadth and depth after two AZD1222 doses.

The TCR originated in an adult in good health. This material consisted of peripheral blood, taken on day 0 of AZD1222 vaccination. The rearrangement joins TRBV12-3 or TRBV12-4 to TRBJ1-3; possibly TRBD1 for D (6 bases). The CDR3 protein is CASSSTGRDTIYF. CDR3 sequence (DNA): TGTGCCAGCAGCTCGACAGGCAGAGACACCATATATTTT.